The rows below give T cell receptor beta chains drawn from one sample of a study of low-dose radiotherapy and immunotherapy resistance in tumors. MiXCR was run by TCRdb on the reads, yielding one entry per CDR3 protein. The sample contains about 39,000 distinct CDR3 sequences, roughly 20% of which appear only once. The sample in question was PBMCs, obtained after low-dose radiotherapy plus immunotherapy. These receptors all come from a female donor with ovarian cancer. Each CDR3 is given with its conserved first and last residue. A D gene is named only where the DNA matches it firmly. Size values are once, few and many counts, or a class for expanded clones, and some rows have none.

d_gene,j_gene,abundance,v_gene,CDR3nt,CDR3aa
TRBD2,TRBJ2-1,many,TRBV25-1,TGTGCCAGCAGTGCGGGACTAGTAGGACCCTACAATGAGCAGTTCTTC,CASSAGLVGPYNEQFF
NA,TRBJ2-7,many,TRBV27,TGTGCCAGCTCTCAGGGCAGGCTAAGCTCCTACGAGCAGTACTTC,CASSQGRLSSYEQYF
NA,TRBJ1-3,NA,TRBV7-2,TGTGCCAGCAGCTTAGGGGTCTCTGGAAACACCATATATTTT,CASSLGVSGNTIYF
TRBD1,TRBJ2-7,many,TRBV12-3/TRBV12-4,TGTGCCAGCAGTTTTGGTGGGACAGGGGGCGTCGAGCAGTACTTC,CASSFGGTGGVEQYF
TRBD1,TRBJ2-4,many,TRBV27,TGTGCCAGCAGTTTCTCCGGGACAGGGGGCGGGAGGCAAAACATTCAGTACTTC,CASSFSGTGGGRQNIQYF
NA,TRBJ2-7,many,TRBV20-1,TGCAGTGCCCCCCCGGGGCAGGGGGGGTACGAGCAGTACTTC,CSAPPGQGGYEQYF
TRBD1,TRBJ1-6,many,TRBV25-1,TGTGCCAGCAGTGAATCGGGCAGGGGGGGTTCACCCCTCCACTTT,CASSESGRGGSPLHF
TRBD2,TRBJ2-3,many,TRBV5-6,TGTGCCAGCAGCTTAGCAGCGGGAGGCCGCACAGATACGCAGTATTTT,CASSLAAGGRTDTQYF
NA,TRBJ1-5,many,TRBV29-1,TGCAGCGTTGAGGAGGGTGGACAGCCCCAGCATTTT,CSVEEGGQPQHF
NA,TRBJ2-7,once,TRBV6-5,TGTGCCAGCAGGGCCACACGCTACGAGCAGTACTTC,CASRATRYEQYF
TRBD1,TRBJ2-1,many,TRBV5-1,TGCGCCAGCAGCCCGCGTCCCGGGACAGGGTACGAGCAGTTCTTC,CASSPRPGTGYEQFF
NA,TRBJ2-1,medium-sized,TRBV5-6,TGTGCCAGCAGCCCCCGAGGGACGGCCGGGTCACAGTTCTTC,CASSPRGTAGSQFF
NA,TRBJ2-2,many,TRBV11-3,TGTGCCAGCAGCCTCTCGGGCACCGGGGAGCTGTTTTTT,CASSLSGTGELFF
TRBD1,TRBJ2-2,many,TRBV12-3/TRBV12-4,TGTGCCAGCAGTAACCGACAGGGGAACACCGGGGAGCTGTTTTTT,CASSNRQGNTGELFF
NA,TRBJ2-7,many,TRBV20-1,TGCAGTGCCTATAACCCCCGGATTTACGAGCAGTACTTC,CSAYNPRIYEQYF
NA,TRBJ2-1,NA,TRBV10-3,TGTGCCATCAGTGATCCGGGGGCGGATGAGCAGTTCTTC,CAISDPGADEQFF
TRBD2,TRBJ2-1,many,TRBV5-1,TGCGCCAGCAGCTATGGACTAGCGGGAGTTGGCGGTGAGCAGTTCTTC,CASSYGLAGVGGEQFF
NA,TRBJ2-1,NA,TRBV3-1,TGTGCCAGCAGCCCAGGGTCGGGGGTGGAGAATGAGCAGTTCTTC,CASSPGSGVENEQFF
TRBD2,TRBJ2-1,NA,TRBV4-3,TGCGCCAGCAGCCAAGGACGTACTAGCGGGAGTCTGAAGTTCTTC,CASSQGRTSGSLKFF
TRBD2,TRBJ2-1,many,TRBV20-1,TGCAGTGCTAGAGATCAAGCGGGAGCTTCGTATGAGCAGTTCTTC,CSARDQAGASYEQFF